This T cell receptor beta chain derives from a study of breast tumors, draining lymph nodes, adjacent tissues. A word on this clonotype: A read error is possible here, since a much larger clone lies one base away.

Using its own MiXCR run on the multiplex PCR reads, TCRdb lists one record per CDR3 protein. This table holds about 17,000 distinct CDR3 sequences, about 60% found once. The CDR3 contains 15 residues. The V gene's germline CDR1 is LGHNT and CDR2 FRNRAP. The TCR comes from a female donor with breast cancer. Some clones in this sample may be carry-over from other donors' samples. The V call is TRBV12-5, the J call TRBJ2-3; 7 nucleotides agree with TRBD1. Sample: tumor-adjacent breast tissue. The CDR3 protein is CASGFGPTGVDTRYF. As DNA, the CDR3 is TGTGCTAGTGGTTTCGGTCCCACAGGGGTGGATACGCGGTATTTT.